The clone carrying this T cell receptor (beta chain) came up a few times. No antigen is known for it. Using its own MiXCR run on the 5' RACE reads, TCRdb lists one record per CDR3 protein. Of roughly 450,000 distinct CDR3 sequences in the sample, roughly 18% were seen once. The data are from a study of T-cell memory formation after mild COVID-19. Overall study: TCR clusters were mostly confined to one donor each.

Germline V gene lookup returns CDR1 SGHRS and CDR2 YFSETQ. The CDR3 consists of 14 residues. V was pared by 4 bases and J by 6 bases, with 15 bases between. Study results and limitations: Mainly in CM and EM were contracting CD4+ clones; CD8+ were in EMRA. Second-wave clones that peaked on day 37 lacked confirmed SARS-CoV-2 specificity.

This chain joins TRBV5-1 and TRBJ2-3; the D gene could be TRBD1 or TRBD2 (5 bases each). This clonotype was obtained from a young man who had mild COVID-19 (a few samples of this study predate the infection). Cell type and time point are not known. Sequencing was done on a sample of PBMCs or a T cell subset sorted from them (not recorded which). CDR3 sequence reads: CASSPGRQLDTQYF. DNA for the CDR3: TGCGCCAGCAGCCCGGGACGGCAACTGGATACGCAGTATTTT.